Listed here are 13 T cell receptor beta chains from one sample, sequenced in a study of blood T cell repertoires in COVID-19. The method was immunoSEQ multiplex PCR; TCRdb's version includes in-frame clones alone and lacks a portion of them. The table lists 350,000 to 450,000 clones, more than 85% of them singletons. Sequencing was done on a sample of PBMCs or T cells enriched from blood (not recorded which). These receptor sequences come from a woman in her forties who had been exposed to COVID-19.

The chain is built from TRBV18 and TRBJ2-2; D is possibly TRBD1 (5 bases). Germline V gives CDR1 KGHSH, CDR2 LQKENI. CDR3 length equals 15 residues. The V end was cut by 4 bases, the J end by 4 bases, with 13 bases between. The CDR3 spells CASSLTGASTGELFF. Here the CDR3 DNA reads TGTGCCAGCTCACTCACAGGTGCCTCCACCGGGGAGCTGTTTTTT.

The chain combines TRBV19 with TRBJ1-1; D unresolved. Germline V lookup: CDR1 LNHDA, CDR2 SQIVND (reference sequence). With 6 bases removed from V and 3 bases from J, the gap between germline ends came to 11 bases. CDR3 size: 13 residues. The CDR3 sequence: CASREPGDTEAFF. The CDR3 DNA is TGTGCCAGTAGGGAGCCCGGGGACACTGAAGCTTTCTTT.

J is TRBJ2-1 and V is TRBV6-4; TRBD2 matches at 8 bases. CDR1 MRHNA and CDR2 SNTAGT come from the germline V gene. The V segment lost 4 bases and the J segment 4 bases; nucleotides outside the gene matches: 3. CDR3 length: 14 residues. The DNA of the CDR3 is TGTGCCAGCAGTGTCATAGCGGGGTACAATGAGCAGTTCTTC. Encoded protein: CASSVIAGYNEQFF.

This rearrangement joins TRBV7-8 to TRBJ1-1; weak D call: TRBD1 (5 bases). Trimming stripped 3 bases from V and 1 base from J, with 21 bases between. Germline assignment: CDR1 SGHVS and CDR2 FQNEAQ. The CDR3 consists of 18 residues. The CDR3 DNA reads as TGTGCCAGCAGCTTCCTACGGCGGGGCGGGGATAGGAACACTGAAGCTTTCTTT. Amino acid sequence: CASSFLRRGGDRNTEAFF.

This rearrangement joins TRBV5-1 to TRBJ2-5, with D unclear. CDR1 SGHRS and CDR2 YFSETQ come from the germline V gene. The CDR3 is made up of 16 amino acids. The V end lost 1 base, the J end lost 1 base, and 14 bases lay between the germline ends. CDR3 loop: CASSLFGLDSQETQYF. In nucleotides, the CDR3 is TGCGCCAGCAGCTTGTTCGGGTTAGACTCCCAAGAGACCCAGTACTTC.

This rearrangement joins TRBV7-9 to TRBJ1-2; TRBD1 is a possible D gene (5 bases). V was shortened by 4 bases and J by 8 bases, with 5 bases between the two germline ends. The CDR3 is 10 amino acids. Germline-derived CDR1 and CDR2 are SEHNR and FQNEAQ (reference sequence). CDR3 coding DNA: TGTGCCAGCAGCTCAGGGGGCTACACCTTC. It specifies CASSSGGYTF.

The J gene is TRBJ1-1, the V gene TRBV19, with a weak D call TRBD1 (6 bases). Trimming cost V 8 bases and J 7 bases, with 14 bases left between them. CDR3 length: 12 residues. Germline CDR1 is LNHDA and CDR2 is SQIVND (reference sequence). CDR3 residues: CASVDSWYEAFF. As DNA, the CDR3 is TGTGCCAGTGTGGACAGCTGGTATGAAGCTTTCTTT.

This rearrangement joins TRBV29-1 to TRBJ1-1; D is unclear. The V end was cut by 4 bases, the J end by 1 base, with 10 bases between. There are 13 residues in the CDR3. Per the germline V gene, CDR1 is SQVTM and CDR2 is ANQGSEA. CDR3 sequence (DNA): TGCAGCGTTGGAAGGCAGGCGAACACTGAAGCTTTCTTT. Protein: CSVGRQANTEAFF. The full variable domain, its missing parts supplied by reference TRBV29-1 and TRBJ1-1, is SAVISQKPSRDICQRGTSLTIQCQVDSQVTMMFWYRQQPGQSLTLIATANQGSEATYESGFVIDKFPISRPNLTFSTLTVSNMSPEDSSIYLCSVGRQANTEAFFGQGTRLTVV.

This chain joins TRBV19 and TRBJ2-1; weak D call: TRBD2 (6 bases). Deletions cut 3 bases from V and 3 bases from J, with 15 bases between. This CDR3 is 16 amino acids long. The germline CDR1 and CDR2 sequences are LNHDA and SQIVND (reference sequence). In DNA form, the CDR3 reads TGTGCCAGTAGTATGAGTAGGCTAGCGAGCTACAATGAGCAGTTCTTC. Translation gives CASSMSRLASYNEQFF.

The CDR3 DNA sequence: TGCAGCGTTTCACGGGGGACAGGGACGGATGGCTACACCTTC. Encoded protein: CSVSRGTGTDGYTF. The gene calls are TRBV29-1 and TRBJ1-2; 9 bases match TRBD1. This CDR3 is built from 14 residues. The V gene's germline CDR1 is SQVTM and CDR2 ANQGSEA. With V trimmed by 5 bases and J by 6 bases, 10 bases remained unmatched. The complete variable domain, with remaining parts taken from reference TRBV29-1 and TRBJ1-2, reads SAVISQKPSRDICQRGTSLTIQCQVDSQVTMMFWYRQQPGQSLTLIATANQGSEATYESGFVIDKFPISRPNLTFSTLTVSNMSPEDSSIYLCSVSRGTGTDGYTFGSGTRLTVV.

V gene TRBV2 combines with J gene TRBJ1-3; a possible D gene is TRBD1 (5 bases). This CDR3 contains 14 residues. Germline CDR1 and CDR2: SNHLY and FYNNEI. V was cut by 5 bases and J by 0 bases, with 8 bases left in between. CDR3 bases: TGTGCCAGCAGTCGACAGTTCTCTGGAAACACCATATATTTT. Protein: CASSRQFSGNTIYF.

The chain joins TRBV2 to TRBJ1-6, with no clear D. Germline CDR1 SNHLY, CDR2 FYNNEI. The CDR3 length is 15 residues. V shed 3 bases and J shed 6 bases, with 12 bases lying between them. For the CDR3, the DNA is TGTGCCAGCAGTGACCCTCACTTAAGTAATTCACCCCTCCACTTT. Its protein product is CASSDPHLSNSPLHF.

This chain links TRBV7-9 with TRBJ1-5; TRBD1 might be the D (5 bases). There are 15 residues in the CDR3. Trimming took 4 bases from V and 0 from J, leaving 10 bases between them. Per germline, CDR1 SEHNR and CDR2 FQNEAQ (reference sequence). The CDR3 loop reads CASSSGEYSNQPQHF. The CDR3 region has the DNA TGTGCCAGCAGCTCGGGGGAATATAGCAATCAGCCCCAGCATTTT.